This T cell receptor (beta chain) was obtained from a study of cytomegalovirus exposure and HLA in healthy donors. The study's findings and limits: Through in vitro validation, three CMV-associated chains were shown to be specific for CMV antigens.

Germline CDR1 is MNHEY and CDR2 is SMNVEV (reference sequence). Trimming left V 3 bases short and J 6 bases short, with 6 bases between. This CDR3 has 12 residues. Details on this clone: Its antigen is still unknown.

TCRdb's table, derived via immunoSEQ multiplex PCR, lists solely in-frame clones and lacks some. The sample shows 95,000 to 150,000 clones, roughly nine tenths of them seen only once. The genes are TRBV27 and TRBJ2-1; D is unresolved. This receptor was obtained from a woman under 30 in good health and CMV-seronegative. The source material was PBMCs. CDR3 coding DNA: TGTGCCAGCAGTTTGGGCGTCAATGAGCAGTTCTTC. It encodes CASSLGVNEQFF.